These 15 T cell receptor beta chains were all obtained from the same sample, sequenced in a study of T cells in Graves' hyperthyroidism and ophthalmopathy. Amplification targeted TCR beta CDR3 regions from RNA transcripts. Using the HTBI primer set, a first-round RT-PCR was run on the TCR CDR3. TCRdb re-analysed the multiplex PCR reads in MiXCR, keeping a single row per CDR3 protein. Here the sample spans roughly 500,000 distinct CDR3 sequences, 46% being singletons. The sample taken for sequencing was peripheral blood or thyroid tissue (not recorded which). All receptors derive from an adult woman with Graves' disease, either hyperthyroidism or ophthalmopathy (not recorded which).

CDR3 nucleotides: TGTGCCAGCAGCGTGTCAGGGGTCTACTTGAGCACTGAAGCTTTCTTT. It codes for CASSVSGVYLSTEAFF. The chain couples TRBV9 to TRBJ1-1; maybe TRBD1 (6 bases). This CDR3 spans 16 amino acids. Trimming pared 2 bases from V and 4 bases from J, leaving 18 bases between. Germline CDR1 reads SGDLS; CDR2 reads YYNGEE.

The CDR3 DNA is TGTGCCAGCAGCCCCAAGCCGAGATTCACAGATACGCAGTATTTT. It is translated as CASSPKPRFTDTQYF. This chain joins TRBV7-9 and TRBJ2-3; no clear D. Germline-derived CDR1 and CDR2 are SEHNR and FQNEAQ (reference sequence). This CDR3 comprises 15 residues. Trimming took 5 bases from V and 2 from J, leaving 14 bases between them.

The chain employs TRBV7-9 and TRBJ1-6; D gene ambiguous. The V gene lost 5 bases and the J gene lost 6 bases, with 14 bases spanning the gap. The CDR3 is 15 residues long. The germline gives CDR1 SEHNR, CDR2 FQNEAQ (reference sequence). In nucleotides, the CDR3 is TGTGCCAGCAGCCAAGGACTGACATTTAATTCACCCCTCCACTTT. It is translated as CASSQGLTFNSPLHF.

A few counts support this clonotype. J is TRBJ1-3 and V is TRBV2; weak D call: TRBD1 (6 bases). CDR3 length: 11 residues. V was cut by 7 bases and J by 11 bases, with 12 bases left in between. CDR1 SNHLY and CDR2 FYNNEI come from the germline V gene. CDR3: CASTRDRSIYF. For the CDR3, the DNA is TGTGCCAGCACCCGAGACAGGTCCATATATTTT.

The rearrangement uses TRBV7-2 and TRBJ2-2, with D perhaps TRBD2 (6 bases). The CDR3 consists of 14 residues. Trimming took 2 bases from V and 6 from J, leaving 10 bases between them. Per germline, CDR1 SGHTA and CDR2 FQGNSA. CDR3 in DNA: TGTGCCAGCAGCTTACCGGGAGCACCCGGGGAGCTGTTTTTT. Protein: CASSLPGAPGELFF.

V and J are TRBV12-3 or TRBV12-4 and TRBJ1-1; possible D gene TRBD1, 5 bases. The V and J ends lost 5 bases and 3 bases respectively, with 16 bases between them. The CDR3 loop spans 15 amino acids. DNA for the CDR3: TGTGCCAGCAGTCCCAGGGCAAGCGGCTACACTGAAGCTTTCTTT. Translated: CASSPRASGYTEAFF.

This clonotype appeared a few times. The chain combines TRBV7-9 with TRBJ2-5; perhaps TRBD2 as D (5 bases). Trimming took off 8 bases at V and 5 bases at J, with 15 bases between the two ends. This CDR3 has 13 residues. CDR1 is SEHNR and CDR2 is FQNEAQ in the germline V gene (reference sequence). CDR3 bases: TGTGCCAGCCGGCGGGCGAGAGGGGAGACCCAGTACTTC. Amino acids: CASRRARGETQYF.

The chain couples TRBV9 to TRBJ2-5; D unresolved. From germline, CDR1 is SGDLS and CDR2 YYNGEE. The CDR3 is 13 amino acids. Trimming removed 5 bases at V and 5 bases at J, with 13 bases between. The CDR3 region is CASSASPAETQYF. The CDR3 DNA reads TGTGCCAGCAGTGCATCCCCGGCGGAGACCCAGTACTTC. Full variable domain (rest looked up from reference TRBV9 and TRBJ2-5): DSGVTQTPKHLITATGQRVTLRCSPRSGDLSVYWYQQSLDQGLQFLIQYYNGEERAKGNILERFSAQQFPDLHSELNLSSLELGDSALYFCASSASPAETQYFGPGTRLLVL.

This clonotype was observed a handful of times. This chain uses TRBV2 with TRBJ2-6; TRBD1 might be the D (6 bases). Between the trimmed V and J ends, which lost 3 bases and 6 bases, there was a span of 6 bases. The CDR3 totals 13 residues. Germline-derived CDR1 and CDR2 are SNHLY and FYNNEI. CDR3 amino acids: CASSEGQANVLTF. The CDR3 DNA sequence: TGTGCCAGCAGTGAGGGACAGGCCAACGTCCTGACTTTC.

This clonotype came up many times. This chain joins TRBV5-4 and TRBJ1-1; tentatively, D is TRBD1 (5 bases). V dropped 4 bases and J dropped 6 bases, with 16 bases sitting between them. The CDR3 runs to 14 residues. Germline V gene lookup returns CDR1 SGHNT and CDR2 YYREEE (reference sequence). CDR3 sequence reads: CASSISGGRAEAFF. The CDR3 DNA reads TGTGCCAGCAGCATAAGCGGGGGGAGGGCTGAAGCTTTCTTT.

Notes on this clonotype: A read error may explain this, as a much larger clone is one base away. The genes are TRBV7-8 and TRBJ2-7; TRBD2 aligns across 10 bases. Germline V lookup: CDR1 SGHVS, CDR2 FQNEAQ. The CDR3 sequence is 15 residues long. The CDR3 reads CASSLTSGFTYEQCF. The CDR3 bases are TGTGCCAGCAGCCTGACTAGCGGGTTCACCTACGAGCAGTGCTTC.

In its sample, this clonotype was seen many times. The chain joins TRBV29-1 to TRBJ2-2; no clear D. Per the germline V gene, CDR1 is SQVTM and CDR2 is ANQGSEA. The CDR3 loop spans 11 amino acids. V was clipped by 7 bases and J by 1 base, with 4 bases between them. As DNA, the CDR3 is TGCAGCGCAGTGAACACCGGGGAGCTGTTTTTT. Amino acids: CSAVNTGELFF.

The chain is built from TRBV18 and TRBJ1-6, with D possibly TRBD1 on 6 matching bases. Germline lookup yields CDR1 KGHSH and CDR2 LQKENI. V was pared by 3 bases and J by 10 bases, with 19 bases between. There are 16 residues in the CDR3. For the CDR3, the DNA is TGTGCCAGCTCACCGGTGGCAGACTTGGGGGGCTCACCCCTCCACTTT. Protein product: CASSPVADLGGSPLHF.

The chain has TRBV10-3 and TRBJ2-3, with TRBD2 identical over 12 bases. Germline V CDR1 and CDR2: ENHRY, SYGVKD. This CDR3 is 14 amino acids long. V shed 8 bases and J 2 bases; nucleotides not matched to a gene: 2. The CDR3 DNA reads as TGTGCCATCGGACTAGCGGGGAACACAGATACGCAGTATTTT. Translated: CAIGLAGNTDTQYF.

The table lists this clonotype with a few counts. The chain combines TRBV15 with TRBJ2-5; a possible D gene is TRBD2 (5 bases). V was trimmed by 9 bases and J by 1 base, leaving 12 bases between them. Germline V lookup: CDR1 LNHNV, CDR2 YYDKDF (reference sequence). The CDR3 covers 13 residues. CDR3 nucleotide sequence: TGTGCCACAACCGAGGGCACCCAAGAGACCCAGTACTTC. It encodes CATTEGTQETQYF.